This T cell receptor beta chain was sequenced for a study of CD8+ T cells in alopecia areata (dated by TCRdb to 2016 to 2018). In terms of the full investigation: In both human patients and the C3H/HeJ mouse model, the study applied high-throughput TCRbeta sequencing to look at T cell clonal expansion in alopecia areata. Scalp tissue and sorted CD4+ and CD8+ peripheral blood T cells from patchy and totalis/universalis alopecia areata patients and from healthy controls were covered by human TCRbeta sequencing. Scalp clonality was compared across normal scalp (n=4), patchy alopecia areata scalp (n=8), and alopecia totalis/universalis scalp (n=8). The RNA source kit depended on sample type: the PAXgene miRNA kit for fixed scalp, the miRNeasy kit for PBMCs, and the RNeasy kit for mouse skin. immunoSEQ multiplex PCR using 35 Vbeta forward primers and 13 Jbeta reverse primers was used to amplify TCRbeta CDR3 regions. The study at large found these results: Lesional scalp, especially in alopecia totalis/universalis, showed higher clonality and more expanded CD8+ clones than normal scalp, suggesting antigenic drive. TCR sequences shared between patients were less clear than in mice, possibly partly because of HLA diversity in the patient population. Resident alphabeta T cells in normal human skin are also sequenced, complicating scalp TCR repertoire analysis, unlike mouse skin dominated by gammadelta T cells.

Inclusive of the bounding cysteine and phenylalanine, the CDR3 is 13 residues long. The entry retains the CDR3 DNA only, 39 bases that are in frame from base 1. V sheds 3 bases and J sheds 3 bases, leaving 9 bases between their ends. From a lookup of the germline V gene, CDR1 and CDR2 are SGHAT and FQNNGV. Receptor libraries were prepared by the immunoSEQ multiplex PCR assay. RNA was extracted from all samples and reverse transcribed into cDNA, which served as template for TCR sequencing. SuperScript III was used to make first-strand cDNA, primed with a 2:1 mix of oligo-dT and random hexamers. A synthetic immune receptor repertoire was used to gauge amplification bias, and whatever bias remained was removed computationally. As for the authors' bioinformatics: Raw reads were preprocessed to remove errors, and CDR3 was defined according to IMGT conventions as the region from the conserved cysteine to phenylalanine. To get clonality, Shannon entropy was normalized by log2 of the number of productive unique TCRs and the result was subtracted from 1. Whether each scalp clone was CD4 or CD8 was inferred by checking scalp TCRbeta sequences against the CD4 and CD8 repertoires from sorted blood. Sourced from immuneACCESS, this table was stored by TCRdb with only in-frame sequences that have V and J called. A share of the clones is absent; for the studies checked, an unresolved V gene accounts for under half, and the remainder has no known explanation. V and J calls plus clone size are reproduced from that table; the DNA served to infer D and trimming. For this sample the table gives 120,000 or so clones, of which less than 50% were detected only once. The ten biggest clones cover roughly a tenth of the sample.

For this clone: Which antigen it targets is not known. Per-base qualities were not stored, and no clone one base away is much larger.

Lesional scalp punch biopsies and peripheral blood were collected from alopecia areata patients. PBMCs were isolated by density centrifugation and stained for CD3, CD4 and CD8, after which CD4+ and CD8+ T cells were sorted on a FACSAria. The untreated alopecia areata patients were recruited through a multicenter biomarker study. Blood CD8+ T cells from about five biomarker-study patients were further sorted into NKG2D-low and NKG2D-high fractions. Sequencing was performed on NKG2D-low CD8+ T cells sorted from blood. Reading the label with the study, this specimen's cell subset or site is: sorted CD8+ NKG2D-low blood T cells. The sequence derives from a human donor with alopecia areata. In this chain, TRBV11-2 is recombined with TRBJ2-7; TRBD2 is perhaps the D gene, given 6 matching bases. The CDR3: CASSFGGNYEQYF. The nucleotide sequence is TGTGCCAGCAGCTTCGGGGGAAACTACGAGCAGTACTTC.